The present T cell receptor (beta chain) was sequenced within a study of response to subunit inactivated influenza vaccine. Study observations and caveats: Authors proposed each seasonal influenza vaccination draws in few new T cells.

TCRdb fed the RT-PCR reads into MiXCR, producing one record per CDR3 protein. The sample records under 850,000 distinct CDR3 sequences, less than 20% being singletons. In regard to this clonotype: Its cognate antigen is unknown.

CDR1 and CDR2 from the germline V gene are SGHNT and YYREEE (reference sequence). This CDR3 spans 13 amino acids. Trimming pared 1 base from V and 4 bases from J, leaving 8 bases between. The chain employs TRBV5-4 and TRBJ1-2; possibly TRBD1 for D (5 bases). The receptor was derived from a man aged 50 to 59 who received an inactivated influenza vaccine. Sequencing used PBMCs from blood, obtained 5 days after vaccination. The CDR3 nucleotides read TGTGCCAGCAGCTTGCTAGGGACCTATGGCTACACCTTC. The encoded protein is CASSLLGTYGYTF.